These T cell receptor beta chains were read from a single sample in a study of blood T cell repertoires in COVID-19. The table came from immunoSEQ multiplex PCR; TCRdb's copy has only in-frame clones and leaves some out. Here the sample spans about 260,000 clones, around 89% being singletons. Input material: PBMCs or T cells enriched from blood (not recorded which). The receptors stem from a woman between 50 and 59 years old who had recovered from COVID-19. CDR3s include the opening cysteine and the closing phenylalanine or tryptophan. Each record gives: J gene, V gene, CDR3 protein.

TRBJ2-2,TRBV3-1/TRBV3-2,CASSHPLRAGELFF
TRBJ1-1,TRBV18,CASSRITGDTEAFF
TRBJ2-5,TRBV15,CATSRGAIQETQYF
TRBJ2-1,TRBV15,CATSPKYNEQFF
TRBJ2-7,TRBV7-2,CASSSGTGASYEQYF
TRBJ2-7,TRBV18,CASSPGTGMYEQYF
TRBJ2-7,TRBV4-3,CASSQVWGQSYEQYF
TRBJ1-1,TRBV19,CASSSDRGTEAFF
TRBJ2-3,TRBV29-1,CSVPGLLAQYF
TRBJ2-5,TRBV29-1,CSAHPTSGRETQYF
TRBJ2-6,TRBV7-8,CASSSGQGPSSGANVLTF
TRBJ2-1,TRBV2,CASRSGSLSEQFF
TRBJ1-2,TRBV7-2,CASSTRTGEVGYTF
TRBJ2-2,TRBV7-7,CASSAGYRNTGELFF
TRBJ1-2,TRBV7-2,CASSSRPGAREVGYTF
TRBJ1-2,TRBV28,CASSFWSADGYTF
TRBJ2-3,TRBV7-8,CASSPERDTQYF
TRBJ1-4,TRBV5-1,CASSQGQGARKLFF
TRBJ1-6,TRBV3-1/TRBV3-2,CASIEGQGPQVSNSPLHF
TRBJ2-7,TRBV11-2,CASSLVWDSSSYEQYF
TRBJ2-2,TRBV7-2,CASSLTGQGTAGELFF
TRBJ2-1,TRBV7-2,CASSPRLAANEQFF